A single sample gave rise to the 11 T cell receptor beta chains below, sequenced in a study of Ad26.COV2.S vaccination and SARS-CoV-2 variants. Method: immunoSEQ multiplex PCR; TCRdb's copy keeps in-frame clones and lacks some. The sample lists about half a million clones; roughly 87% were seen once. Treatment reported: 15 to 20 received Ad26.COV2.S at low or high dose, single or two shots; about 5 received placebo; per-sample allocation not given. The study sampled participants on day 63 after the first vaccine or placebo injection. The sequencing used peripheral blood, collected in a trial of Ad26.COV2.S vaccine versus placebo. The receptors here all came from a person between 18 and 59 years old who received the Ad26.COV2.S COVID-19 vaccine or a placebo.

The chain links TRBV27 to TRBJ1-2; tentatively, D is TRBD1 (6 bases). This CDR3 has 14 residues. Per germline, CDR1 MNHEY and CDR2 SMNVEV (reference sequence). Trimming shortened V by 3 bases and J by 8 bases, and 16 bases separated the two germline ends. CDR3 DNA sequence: TGTGCCAGCAGTTTGTCGGGACATGTTATCGGCTACACCTTC. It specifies CASSLSGHVIGYTF.

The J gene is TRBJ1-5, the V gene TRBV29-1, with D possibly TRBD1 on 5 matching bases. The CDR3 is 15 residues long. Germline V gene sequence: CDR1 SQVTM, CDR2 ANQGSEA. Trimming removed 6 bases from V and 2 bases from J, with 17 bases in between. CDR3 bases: TGCAGCGTGGGGGTGAGGGATGAGGGCAATCAGCCCCAGCATTTT. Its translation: CSVGVRDEGNQPQHF.

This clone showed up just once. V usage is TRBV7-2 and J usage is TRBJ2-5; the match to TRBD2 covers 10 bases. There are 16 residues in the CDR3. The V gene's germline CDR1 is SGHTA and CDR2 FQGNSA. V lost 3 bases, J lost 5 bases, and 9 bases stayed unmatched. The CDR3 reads CASSFTKRGGSETQYF. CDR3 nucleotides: TGTGCCAGCAGCTTCACCAAGCGGGGGGGTTCGGAGACCCAGTACTTC.

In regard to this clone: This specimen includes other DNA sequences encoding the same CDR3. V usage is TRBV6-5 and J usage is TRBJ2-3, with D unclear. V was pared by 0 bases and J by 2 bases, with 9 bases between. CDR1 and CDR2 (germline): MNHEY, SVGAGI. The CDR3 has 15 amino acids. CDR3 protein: CASSYSGSSTDTQYF. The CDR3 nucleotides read TGTGCCAGCAGTTACTCAGGCTCTTCCACAGATACGCAGTATTTT.

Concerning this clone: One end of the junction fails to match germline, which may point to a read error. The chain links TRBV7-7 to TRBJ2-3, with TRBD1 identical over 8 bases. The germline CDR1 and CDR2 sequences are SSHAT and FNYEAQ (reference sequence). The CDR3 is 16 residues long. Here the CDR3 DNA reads TGTGCTAGCAGCCATGCCCCAGGGGGCGCGTTAGATACGCAGTATTTT. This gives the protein CASSHAPGGALDTQYF.

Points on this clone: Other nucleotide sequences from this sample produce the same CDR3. The CDR3 loop is CASSPTYNEQFF. The CDR3 nucleotides are TGTGCCAGCAGTCCCACCTACAATGAGCAGTTCTTC. The chain has TRBV27 and TRBJ2-1; D not resolved. The germline gives CDR1 MNHEY, CDR2 SMNVEV (reference sequence). The CDR3 is 12 amino acids. Trimming cost V 5 bases and J 2 bases, with 4 bases left between them.

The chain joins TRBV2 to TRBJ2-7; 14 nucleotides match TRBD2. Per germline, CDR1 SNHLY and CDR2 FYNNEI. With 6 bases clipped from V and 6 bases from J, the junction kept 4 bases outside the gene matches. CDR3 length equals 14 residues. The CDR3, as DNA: TGTGCCAGCAGAACGGGACTAGCGGGAGTCGAGCAGTACTTC. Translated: CASRTGLAGVEQYF.

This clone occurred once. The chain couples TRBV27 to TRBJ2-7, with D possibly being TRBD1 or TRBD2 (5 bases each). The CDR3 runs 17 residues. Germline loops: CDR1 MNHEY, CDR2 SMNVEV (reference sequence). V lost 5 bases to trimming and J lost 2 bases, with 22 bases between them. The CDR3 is CASSQQGLGRDAYEQYF. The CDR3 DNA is TGTGCCAGCAGTCAACAAGGCCTTGGACGGGACGCCTACGAGCAGTACTTC.

CDR3 bases: TGTGCCATCAGTGCCAGGGAACGGTACGAGCAGTACTTC. It translates to CAISARERYEQYF. This chain links TRBV10-3 with TRBJ2-7; tentatively, D is TRBD1 (5 bases). The ends were cut back, 4 bases at V and 4 bases at J, with 11 bases in the middle. The V gene's germline CDR1 is ENHRY and CDR2 SYGVKD. The CDR3 has 13 amino acids.

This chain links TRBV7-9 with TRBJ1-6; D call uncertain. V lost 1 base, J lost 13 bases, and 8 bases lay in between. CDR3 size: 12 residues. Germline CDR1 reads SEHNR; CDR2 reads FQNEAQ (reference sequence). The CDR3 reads CASSLEGRPLHF. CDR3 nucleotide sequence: TGTGCCAGCAGCTTAGAAGGAAGGCCCCTCCACTTT. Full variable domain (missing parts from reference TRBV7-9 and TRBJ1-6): DTGVSQNPRHKITKRGQNVTFRCDPISEHNRLYWYRQTLGQGPEFLTYFQNEAQLEKSRLLSDRFSAERPKGSFSTLEIQRTEQGDSAMYLCASSLEGRPLHFGNGTRLTVT.

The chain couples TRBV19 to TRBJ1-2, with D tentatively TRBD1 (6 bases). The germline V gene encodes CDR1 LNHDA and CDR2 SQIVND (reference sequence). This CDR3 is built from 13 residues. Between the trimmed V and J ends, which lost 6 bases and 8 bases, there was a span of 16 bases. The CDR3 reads CASSWGAGRGYTF. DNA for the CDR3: TGTGCCAGTAGCTGGGGGGCTGGGAGAGGCTACACCTTC.